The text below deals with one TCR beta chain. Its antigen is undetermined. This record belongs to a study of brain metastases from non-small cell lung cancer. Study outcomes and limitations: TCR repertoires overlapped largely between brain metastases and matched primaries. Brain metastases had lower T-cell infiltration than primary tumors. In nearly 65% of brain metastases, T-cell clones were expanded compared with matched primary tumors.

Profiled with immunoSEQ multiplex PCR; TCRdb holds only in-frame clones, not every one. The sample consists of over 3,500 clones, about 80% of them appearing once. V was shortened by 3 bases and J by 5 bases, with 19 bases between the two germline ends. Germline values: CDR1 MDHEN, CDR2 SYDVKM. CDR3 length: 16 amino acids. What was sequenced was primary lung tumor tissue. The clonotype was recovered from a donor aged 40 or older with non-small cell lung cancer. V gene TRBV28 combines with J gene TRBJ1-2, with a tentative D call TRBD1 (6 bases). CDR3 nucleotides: TGTGCCAGCAGTTTGGCCCTCTACAGGGTTGGGTATGGCTACACCTTC. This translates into CASSLALYRVGYGYTF.